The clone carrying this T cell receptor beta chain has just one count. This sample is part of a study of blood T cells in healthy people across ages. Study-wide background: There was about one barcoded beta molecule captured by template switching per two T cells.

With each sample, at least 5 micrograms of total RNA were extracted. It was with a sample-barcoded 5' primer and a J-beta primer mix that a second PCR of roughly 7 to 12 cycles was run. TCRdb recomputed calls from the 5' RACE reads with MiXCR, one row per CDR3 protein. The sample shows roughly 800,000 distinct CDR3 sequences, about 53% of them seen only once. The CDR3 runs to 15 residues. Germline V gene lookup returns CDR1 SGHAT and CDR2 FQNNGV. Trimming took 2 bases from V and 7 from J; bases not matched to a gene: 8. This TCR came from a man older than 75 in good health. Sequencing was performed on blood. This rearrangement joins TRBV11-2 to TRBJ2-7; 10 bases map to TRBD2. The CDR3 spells CASSLSLAGVQEQYF. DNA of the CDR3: TGTGCCAGCAGCTTAAGTCTAGCGGGAGTCCAAGAGCAGTACTTC.